These 23 T cell receptor beta chains share one sample of origin, sequenced in a study of blood T cell repertoires in COVID-19. Measured with immunoSEQ multiplex PCR; TCRdb has only the in-frame clones, and not every one. The data contain 140,000 to 150,000 clones, almost 85% of them seen just once; the ten biggest clones take up nearly 15%. The sequenced sample was peripheral blood. These receptors all come from a human donor with acute or convalescent COVID-19. The donor label of this sample is uncertain.

This chain links TRBV5-4 with TRBJ1-3, with 7 bases identical to TRBD1. Germline V lookup: CDR1 SGHNT, CDR2 YYREEE (reference sequence). The V segment lost 0 bases and the J segment 1 base; nucleotides outside the gene matches: 1. The CDR3 runs to 15 residues. CDR3: CASSLAGGSGNTIYF. The CDR3 DNA sequence: TGTGCCAGCAGCTTGGCAGGGGGATCTGGAAACACCATATATTTT.

V and J are TRBV6-5 and TRBJ1-1; a possible D gene is TRBD1 (5 bases). CDR3 length: 11 amino acids. V shed 7 bases and J shed 8 bases, with 11 bases lying between them. Per the germline V gene, CDR1 is MNHEY and CDR2 is SVGAGI. CDR3: CASTRGSEAFF. The CDR3 DNA sequence: TGTGCCAGCACCCGGGGGTCAGAAGCTTTCTTT.

This sequence joins TRBV3-1 (or the pseudogene TRBV3-2) and TRBJ1-2, with D uncertain. This CDR3 is built from 13 residues. The germline V gene has CDR1 LGHDT and CDR2 YNNKEL (reference sequence). Trimming pared 8 bases from V and 3 bases from J, leaving 13 bases between. CDR3 residues: CASPGALDYGYTF. DNA for the CDR3: TGTGCCAGCCCCGGTGCCCTGGACTATGGCTACACCTTC.

The chain carries TRBV10-3 and TRBJ2-7; 8 bases map to TRBD1. The CDR3 is 17 residues long. Germline V gene lookup returns CDR1 ENHRY and CDR2 SYGVKD. V was clipped by 1 base and J by 3 bases; unmatched bases: 11. CDR3 coding DNA: TGTGCCATCAGTGAGTATCTTACCGGGACAGGCAGCTACGAGCAGTACTTC. Residues: CAISEYLTGTGSYEQYF.

The V gene is TRBV7-9, the J gene TRBJ1-3; no reliable D call. This CDR3 has 13 residues. Between the trimmed V and J ends, which lost 3 bases and 4 bases, there was a span of 7 bases. CDR1 SEHNR and CDR2 FQNEAQ come from the germline V gene (reference sequence). CDR3 sequence (DNA): TGTGCCAGCAGCTTCCTAATGGGAAACACCATATATTTT. Residues: CASSFLMGNTIYF.

The CDR3 nucleotides read TGTGCCAGCAGCCCCCGGACAGGGGATCCAGCTTTCTTT. This translates into CASSPRTGDPAFF. The gene calls are TRBV7-9 and TRBJ1-1; 9 bases map to TRBD1. This CDR3 has 13 residues. Germline V gives CDR1 SEHNR, CDR2 FQNEAQ (reference sequence). The V gene end was trimmed by 5 bases and the J gene end by 10 bases; junction bases not matched to a gene: 8.

This chain links TRBV5-8 with TRBJ1-4; 9 nucleotides align to TRBD1. This CDR3 spans 15 amino acids. The J segment lost 8 bases and the V segment lost 0 bases, leaving 5 bases of the junction unmatched. Germline values: CDR1 SGHTS, CDR2 YDEGEE. CDR3 protein: CASSLGTGQGEKLFF. The CDR3 DNA reads TGTGCCAGCAGCTTGGGGACGGGACAGGGCGAAAAACTGTTTTTT. The variable domain in full, completed from reference TRBV5-8 and TRBJ1-4, reads EAGVTQSPTHLIKTRGQQATLRCSPISGHTSVYWYQQALGLGLQFLLWYDEGEERNRGNFPPRFSGRQFPNYSSELNVNALELEDSALYLCASSLGTGQGEKLFFGSGTQLSVL.

This clone was observed once. The gene calls are TRBV7-9 and TRBJ2-3, with D unclear. The CDR3 covers 16 residues. The germline CDR1 and CDR2 sequences are SEHNR and FQNEAQ (reference sequence). Between the trimmed V and J ends, which lost 5 bases and 1 base, there was a span of 16 bases. CDR3 loop: CASSVQMSAGTDTQYF. In DNA form, the CDR3 reads TGTGCCAGCAGCGTTCAAATGTCGGCGGGCACAGATACGCAGTATTTT.

For this clone: At one end, the junction sequence differs from germline, possibly due to a read error. This chain uses TRBV7-9 with TRBJ2-4; 8 bases agree with TRBD1. Looked up from germline, CDR1 is SEHNR and CDR2 is FQNEAQ (reference sequence). The CDR3 is made up of 16 amino acids. The CDR3 region has the DNA TGTGCCAGCAGCGTAGGTCAGGGGACAGGAACAAACACTCAGTACTTC. The encoded protein is CASSVGQGTGTNTQYF. Full variable domain (remainder filled in from reference TRBV7-9 and TRBJ2-4): DTGVSQNPRHKITKRGQNVTFRCDPISEHNRLYWYRQTLGQGPEFLTYFQNEAQLEKSRLLSDRFSAERPKGSFSTLEIQRTEQGDSAMYLCASSVGQGTGTNTQYFGAGTRLSVL.

This clone was seen only a few times. The chain has TRBV3-1 (or the pseudogene TRBV3-2) and TRBJ1-3, with unresolved D. The length of the CDR3 is 14 residues. Trimming pared 7 bases from V and 8 bases from J, leaving 18 bases between. In germline, CDR1 is LGHDT, CDR2 YNNKEL (reference sequence). CDR3 in DNA: TGTGCCAGCAACAAGAACGGGTTCGTGGACACCATATATTTT. Its protein product is CASNKNGFVDTIYF.

The rearrangement uses TRBV6-6 and TRBJ2-1, with TRBD2 as a possible D gene (6 bases). This CDR3 spans 14 amino acids. Trimming removed 4 bases at V and 6 bases at J, with 13 bases between. CDR1 is MNHNY and CDR2 is SVGAGI in the germline V gene (reference sequence). CDR3 residues: CASSSDGSRNEQFF. CDR3 bases: TGTGCCAGCAGTTCGGACGGGAGCCGCAATGAGCAGTTCTTC.

The chain couples TRBV5-1 to TRBJ1-3; 7 nucleotides line up with TRBD1. The ends lost 4 bases at V and 0 bases at J; junction bases unmatched: 7. The CDR3 extends over 16 amino acids. Germline lookup yields CDR1 SGHRS and CDR2 YFSETQ. CDR3 region: CASSRRQGPSGNTIYF. In DNA, the CDR3 is TGCGCCAGCAGCCGACGACAGGGACCCTCTGGAAACACCATATATTTT. Drawing the rest from reference TRBV5-1 and TRBJ1-3, the complete variable domain is KAGVTQTPRYLIKTRGQQVTLSCSPISGHRSVSWYQQTPGQGLQFLFEYFSETQRNKGNFPGRFSGRQFSNSRSEMNVSTLELGDSALYLCASSRRQGPSGNTIYFGEGSWLTVV.

The J gene is TRBJ1-1, the V gene TRBV14, with D tentatively TRBD1 (6 bases). Germline CDR1 is SGHDN and CDR2 is FVKESK. The CDR3 length is 15 residues. With 4 bases removed from V and 2 bases from J, the gap between germline ends came to 14 bases. In DNA form, the CDR3 reads TGTGCCAGCAGCCCGTTCCGGGACACCAACACTGAAGCTTTCTTT. This encodes CASSPFRDTNTEAFF.

J is TRBJ2-2 and V is TRBV5-1; 7 bases align to TRBD1. Germline assignment: CDR1 SGHRS and CDR2 YFSETQ. The CDR3 has 15 residues. After removal of 3 bases from V and 5 bases from J, the junction contained 7 bases not matched to a gene. Here the CDR3 reads CASSSAQGSTGELFF. CDR3 DNA sequence: TGCGCCAGCAGCTCCGCACAGGGGAGTACCGGGGAGCTGTTTTTT.

CDR3: CASRISGGAAYNEQFF. The CDR3 DNA follows: TGTGCCAGCAGGATTAGCGGGGGGGCTGCCTACAATGAGCAGTTCTTC. V is TRBV7-2 and J is TRBJ2-1; the match to TRBD2 covers 11 bases. The CDR3 has 16 residues. Germline V gene lookup returns CDR1 SGHTA and CDR2 FQGNSA. With V trimmed by 6 bases and J by 2 bases, 6 bases remained unmatched.

The chain carries TRBV7-6 and TRBJ1-1, with D possibly TRBD1 on 5 matching bases. The CDR3 sequence is 13 residues long. The V end was cut by 5 bases, the J end by 1 base, with 8 bases between. Germline CDR1 SGHVS, CDR2 FNYEAQ. CDR3 in DNA: TGTGCCAGCAGCCCACAGGAGAACACTGAAGCTTTCTTT. Protein product: CASSPQENTEAFF.

The chain uses TRBV3-1 (or the pseudogene TRBV3-2) and TRBJ1-1; 8 bases are shared with TRBD1. Germline V gene sequence: CDR1 LGHDT, CDR2 YNNKEL (reference sequence). V dropped 1 base and J dropped 1; count of bases not matched to a gene: 8. The CDR3 extends over 17 amino acids. The CDR3 sequence is CASSQVRDRGRNTEAFF. CDR3 coding DNA: TGTGCCAGCAGCCAAGTTCGAGACAGGGGCCGGAACACTGAAGCTTTCTTT.

The chain is built from TRBV12-3 or TRBV12-4 and TRBJ1-1, with D unresolved. The CDR3 has 13 residues. V gave up 5 bases and J gave up 2 bases, with 9 bases separating them. The CDR3, as DNA: TGTGCCAGCAGTAACCGGGGAAACACTGAAGCTTTCTTT. Its translation is CASSNRGNTEAFF.

The chain couples TRBV2 to TRBJ2-1; D is unresolved. Trimming removed 3 bases from V and 2 bases from J, with 5 bases in between. This CDR3 is 13 amino acids long. CDR1 SNHLY and CDR2 FYNNEI come from the germline V gene. The CDR3 bases are TGTGCCAGCAGTGAGTCTCCCTACAATGAGCAGTTCTTC. It is translated as CASSESPYNEQFF.

The rearrangement uses TRBV29-1 and TRBJ1-2; weak D call: TRBD1 (5 bases). Per germline, CDR1 SQVTM and CDR2 ANQGSEA. The CDR3 is 12 amino acids. V lost 8 bases and J 4 bases, leaving 14 bases between the germline ends. The CDR3 region is CSSGRGGYGYTF. CDR3 coding DNA: TGCAGCTCGGGTAGGGGCGGCTATGGCTACACCTTC.

V gene TRBV3-1 (or the pseudogene TRBV3-2) combines with J gene TRBJ2-2; D ambiguous. Trimming pared 7 bases from V and 5 bases from J, leaving 5 bases between. This CDR3 comprises 11 residues. CDR1 and CDR2 (germline): LGHDT, YNNKEL (reference sequence). CDR3 nucleotide sequence: TGTGCCAGCACTATAACCGGGGAGCTGTTTTTT. The encoded protein is CASTITGELFF.

The chain is built from TRBV18 and TRBJ1-4; 7 bases map to TRBD1. Germline V gene sequence: CDR1 KGHSH, CDR2 LQKENI. The CDR3 has 15 amino acids. The trim removed 2 bases at V and 7 bases at J, leaving 7 bases unmatched. Written as DNA, the CDR3 is TGTGCCAGCTCACCATCAGCAGGGGGTCTTGAAAAACTGTTTTTT. It yields the protein CASSPSAGGLEKLFF.

The chain employs TRBV5-1 and TRBJ2-7, with 9 bases fitting TRBD1. CDR1 is SGHRS, CDR2 YFSETQ, per germline. The CDR3 runs 14 residues. Trimming at V came to 5 bases and at J to 2 bases, leaving 5 bases not matched to a gene. Here the CDR3 reads CASSPGTGPYEQYF. The CDR3 region has the DNA TGCGCCAGCAGTCCCGGGACAGGGCCCTACGAGCAGTACTTC.